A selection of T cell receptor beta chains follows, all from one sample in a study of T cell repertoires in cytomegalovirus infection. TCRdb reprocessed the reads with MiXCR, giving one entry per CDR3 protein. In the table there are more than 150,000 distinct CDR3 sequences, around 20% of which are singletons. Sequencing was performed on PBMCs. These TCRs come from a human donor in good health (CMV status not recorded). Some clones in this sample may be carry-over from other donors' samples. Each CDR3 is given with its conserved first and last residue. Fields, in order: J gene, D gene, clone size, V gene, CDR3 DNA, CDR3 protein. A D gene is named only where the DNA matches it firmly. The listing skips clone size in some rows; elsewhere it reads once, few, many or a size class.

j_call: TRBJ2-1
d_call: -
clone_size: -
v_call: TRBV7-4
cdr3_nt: TGTGCCAGCAGCAAACAAATCTACAATGAGCAGTTCTTC
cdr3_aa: CASSKQIYNEQFF

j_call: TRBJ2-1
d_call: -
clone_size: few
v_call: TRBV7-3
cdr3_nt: TGTGCCAGCAGCTTAGCCAGGGGACGCGATGAGCAGTTCTTC
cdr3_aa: CASSLARGRDEQFF

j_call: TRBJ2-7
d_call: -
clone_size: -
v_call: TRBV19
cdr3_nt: TGTGCCAGTAGTAGACCCGCGGACGGATCCTACGAGCAGTACTTC
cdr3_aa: CASSRPADGSYEQYF

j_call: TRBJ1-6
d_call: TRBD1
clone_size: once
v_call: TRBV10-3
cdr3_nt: TGTGCCATCAGCATCGGGACAGATAATTCACCCCTCCACTTT
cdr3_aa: CAISIGTDNSPLHF

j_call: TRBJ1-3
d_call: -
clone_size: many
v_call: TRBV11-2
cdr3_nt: TGTGCCAGCAGCCCCGGGAGCTCTGGAAACACCATATATTTT
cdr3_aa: CASSPGSSGNTIYF

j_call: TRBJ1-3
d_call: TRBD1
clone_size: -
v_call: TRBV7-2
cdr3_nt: TGTGCCAGCAGCTCCGTGACAGGGATCTCTGGAAACACCATATATTTT
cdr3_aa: CASSSVTGISGNTIYF

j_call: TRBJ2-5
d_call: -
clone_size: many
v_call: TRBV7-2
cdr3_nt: TGTGCCAGCAGCTTAGGGTACTCAGAGACCCAGTACTTC
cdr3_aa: CASSLGYSETQYF

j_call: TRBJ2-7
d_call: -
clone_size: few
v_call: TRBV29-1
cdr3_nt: TGCAGCGTTGAAGTCGGGGCTTACAACTCCTATACCTACGAGCAGTACTTC
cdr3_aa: CSVEVGAYNSYTYEQYF

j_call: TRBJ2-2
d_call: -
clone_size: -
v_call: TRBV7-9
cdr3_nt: TGTGCCAGCAGCTCCCGGGACCGAGAAGGCACCGGGGAGCTGTTTTTT
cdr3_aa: CASSSRDREGTGELFF

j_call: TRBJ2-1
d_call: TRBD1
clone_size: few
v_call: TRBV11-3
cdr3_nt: TGTGCCAGCAGCTTAGTTGGGACAGGGGGTGAGCAGTTCTTC
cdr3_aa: CASSLVGTGGEQFF

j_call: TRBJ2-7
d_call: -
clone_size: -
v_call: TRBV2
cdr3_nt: TGTGCCAGCAGGTCCTTCACAGGGAACGAGCAGTACTTC
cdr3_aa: CASRSFTGNEQYF

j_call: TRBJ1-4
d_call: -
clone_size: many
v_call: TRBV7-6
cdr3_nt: TGTGCCAGCAGCTCCCCTCCAACAGGAAGACATAATGAAAAACTGTTTTTT
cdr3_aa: CASSSPPTGRHNEKLFF

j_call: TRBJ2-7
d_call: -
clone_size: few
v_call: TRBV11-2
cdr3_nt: TGTGCCAGCAGCTTAGGGTGGGTGGAGGGCTACGAGCAGTACTTC
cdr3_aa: CASSLGWVEGYEQYF

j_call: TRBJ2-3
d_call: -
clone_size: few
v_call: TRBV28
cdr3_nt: TGTGCCAGCAGCGCGGCTACAGATACGCAGTATTTT
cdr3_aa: CASSAATDTQYF

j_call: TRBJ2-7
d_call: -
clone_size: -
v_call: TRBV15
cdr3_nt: TGTGCCACCAGCGGACGGAGATCGAACGAGCAGTACTTC
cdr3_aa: CATSGRRSNEQYF

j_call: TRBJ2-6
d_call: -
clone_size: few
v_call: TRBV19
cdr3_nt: TGTGCCAGTAGTATAGTTACCTCTGGGGCCAACGTCCTGACTTTC
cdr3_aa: CASSIVTSGANVLTF

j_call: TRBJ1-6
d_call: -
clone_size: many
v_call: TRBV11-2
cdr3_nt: TGTGCCAGCAGCTTCCCAATGTCACCCCTCCACTTT
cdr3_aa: CASSFPMSPLHF

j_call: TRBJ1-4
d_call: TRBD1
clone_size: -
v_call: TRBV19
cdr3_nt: TGTGCCAGTTCCGATCCACAGGGGCCCTCAACTAATGAAAAACTGTTTTTT
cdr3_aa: CASSDPQGPSTNEKLFF

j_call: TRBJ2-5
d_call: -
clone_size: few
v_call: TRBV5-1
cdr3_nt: TGCGCCAGCAGCTCTTTAACCCAAGAGACCCAGTACTTC
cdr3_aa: CASSSLTQETQYF

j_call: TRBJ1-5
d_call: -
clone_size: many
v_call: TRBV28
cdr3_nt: TGTGCCAGCAGTTTATTCTTCCCCAGGGGCGTCGGCAATCAGCCCCAGCATTTT
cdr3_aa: CASSLFFPRGVGNQPQHF

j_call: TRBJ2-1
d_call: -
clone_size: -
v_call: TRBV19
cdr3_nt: TGTGCCAGTAGTATCGGAAGGGCTTTCGTCGATGAGCAGTTCTTC
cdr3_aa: CASSIGRAFVDEQFF

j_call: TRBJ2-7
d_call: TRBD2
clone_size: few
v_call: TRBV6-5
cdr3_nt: TGTGCCAGCAGTTCGACTAGCGGGGGGTTCTACGAGCAGTACTTC
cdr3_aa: CASSSTSGGFYEQYF

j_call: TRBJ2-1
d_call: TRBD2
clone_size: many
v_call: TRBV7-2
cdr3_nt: TGTGCCAGCAGCTCGAGCGGGACGTATCAACGGGAGGAGCAGTTCTTC
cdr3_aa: CASSSSGTYQREEQFF

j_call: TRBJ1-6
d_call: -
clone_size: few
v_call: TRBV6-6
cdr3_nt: TGTGCCAGCAGTTACCTCAATCCGGATTCACCCCTCCACTTT
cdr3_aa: CASSYLNPDSPLHF

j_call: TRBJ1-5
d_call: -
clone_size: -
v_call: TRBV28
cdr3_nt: TGTGCCAGCAGTTTAGTGGGGGGTCAGCCCCAGCATTTT
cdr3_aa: CASSLVGGQPQHF

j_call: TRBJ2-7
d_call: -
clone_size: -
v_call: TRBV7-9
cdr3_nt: TGTGCCAGCAGCTTAACCGGACGGTATGCAGAGCAGTACTTC
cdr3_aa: CASSLTGRYAEQYF

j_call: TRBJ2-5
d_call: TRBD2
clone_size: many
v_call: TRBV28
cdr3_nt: TGTGCCAGCAGTTTACGGCGCGGGAGTTTCTGGGAGACCCAGTACTTC
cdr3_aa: CASSLRRGSFWETQYF

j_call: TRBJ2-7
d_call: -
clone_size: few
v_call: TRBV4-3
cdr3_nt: TGCGCCAGCAGCCAAGGTAGGGGAGTTGGTTACGAGCAGTACTTC
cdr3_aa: CASSQGRGVGYEQYF

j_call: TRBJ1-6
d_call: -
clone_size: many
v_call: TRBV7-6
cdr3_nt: TGTGCCAGCAGCGGCTCGCGGGGTAGTAATTCACCCCTCCACTTT
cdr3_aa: CASSGSRGSNSPLHF

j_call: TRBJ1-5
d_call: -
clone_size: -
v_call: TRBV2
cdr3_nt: TGTGCCAGCAAAGTCGGGGGATGGAGCAATCAGCCCCAGCATTTT
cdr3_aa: CASKVGGWSNQPQHF

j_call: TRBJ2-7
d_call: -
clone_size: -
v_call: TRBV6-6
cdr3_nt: TGTGCCAGCACCCAACAAGAGGCCGCGCGACCGGGAGAGCAGTACTTC
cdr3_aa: CASTQQEAARPGEQYF

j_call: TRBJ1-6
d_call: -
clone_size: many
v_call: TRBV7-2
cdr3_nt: TGTGCCAGCAGCTTAGATGGATCAAATAATTCACCCCTCCACTTT
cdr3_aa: CASSLDGSNNSPLHF

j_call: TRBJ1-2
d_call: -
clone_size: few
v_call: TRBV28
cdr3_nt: TGTGCCAGCATCACCGGCGGGTCTAACTATGGCTACACCTTC
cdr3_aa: CASITGGSNYGYTF

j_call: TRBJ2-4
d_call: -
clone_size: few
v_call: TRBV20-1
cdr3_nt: TGCAGTGCTAGCGGGGGAGCCAAAAACATTCAGTACTTC
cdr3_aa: CSASGGAKNIQYF

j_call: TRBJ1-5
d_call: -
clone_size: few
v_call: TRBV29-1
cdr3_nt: TGCAGCGTCGGGTCAGCAGGGAGCAATCAGCCCCAGCATTTT
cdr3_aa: CSVGSAGSNQPQHF

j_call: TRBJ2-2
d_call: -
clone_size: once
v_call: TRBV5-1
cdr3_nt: TGCGCCAGCAGCTTGGTGAGGGATACGAACACCGGGGAGCTGTTTTTT
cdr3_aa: CASSLVRDTNTGELFF

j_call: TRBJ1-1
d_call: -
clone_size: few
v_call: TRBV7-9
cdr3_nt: TGTGCCAGCAGCACCCGGGAACTGAACACTGAAGCTTTCTTT
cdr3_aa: CASSTRELNTEAFF

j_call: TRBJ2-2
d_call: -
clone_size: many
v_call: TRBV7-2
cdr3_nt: TGTGCCAGCAGCCCCGAACCACGGGCCGGGGAGCTGTTTTTT
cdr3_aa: CASSPEPRAGELFF

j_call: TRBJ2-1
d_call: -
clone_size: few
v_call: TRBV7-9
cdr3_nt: TGTGCCAGCAGCTTAGCGTTGGGGGCTCTGGATGAGCAGTTCTTC
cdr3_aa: CASSLALGALDEQFF

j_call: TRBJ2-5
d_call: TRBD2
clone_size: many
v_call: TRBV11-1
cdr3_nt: TGTGCCAGCAGCGCGGGGACTAGCGGGAGGGGCCAAGAGACCCAGTACTTC
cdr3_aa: CASSAGTSGRGQETQYF

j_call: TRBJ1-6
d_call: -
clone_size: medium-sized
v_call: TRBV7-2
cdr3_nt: TGTGCCAGCAGCTTAGCGGCCAGCTATAATTCACCCCTCCACTTT
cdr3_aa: CASSLAASYNSPLHF

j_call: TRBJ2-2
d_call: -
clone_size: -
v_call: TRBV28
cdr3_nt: TGTGCCAGCAGTTTCCCAGGGGGGATTATGAACACCGGGGAGCTGTTTTTT
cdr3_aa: CASSFPGGIMNTGELFF

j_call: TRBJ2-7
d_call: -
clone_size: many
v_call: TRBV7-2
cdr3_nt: TGTGCCAGCAGCTCTCCGGGACTCGGCTACGAGCAGTACTTC
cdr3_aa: CASSSPGLGYEQYF

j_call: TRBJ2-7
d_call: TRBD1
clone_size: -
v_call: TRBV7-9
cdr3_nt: TGTGCCAGCAGCTTAGGACAGGGGAGGACCTACGAGCAGTACTTC
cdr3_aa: CASSLGQGRTYEQYF

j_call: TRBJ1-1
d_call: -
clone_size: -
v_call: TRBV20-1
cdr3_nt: TGCAGTCCCGGGGACGTGAACACTGAAGCTTTCTTT
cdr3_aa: CSPGDVNTEAFF

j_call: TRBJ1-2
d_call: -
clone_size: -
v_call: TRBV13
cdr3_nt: TGTGCCAGCAGCTTACGCAGGGGAACAGGCTACACCTTC
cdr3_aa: CASSLRRGTGYTF

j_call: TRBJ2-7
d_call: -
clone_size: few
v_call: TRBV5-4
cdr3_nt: TGTGCCAGCAGCCCAGGGGGGGGGCAGATCTACGAGCAGTACTTC
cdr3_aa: CASSPGGGQIYEQYF

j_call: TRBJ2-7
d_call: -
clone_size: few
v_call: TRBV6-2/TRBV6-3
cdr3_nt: TGTGCCAGCAAGATCGACAGTTTACGTTACGAGCAGTACTTC
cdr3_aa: CASKIDSLRYEQYF